The rows below give T cell receptor beta chains drawn from one sample of a study of cytomegalovirus exposure and HLA in healthy donors. TCRdb's table, derived via immunoSEQ multiplex PCR, lists solely in-frame clones and lacks some. In the table there are approximately 160,000 clones, roughly two thirds of which are singletons. The specimen was PBMCs. Receptor source: a woman in her 40s in good health and CMV-seropositive. CDR3s include the opening cysteine and the closing phenylalanine or tryptophan. D genes are given only for firm matches. Part of the rows lack a size; the others show once, few, many or a class for expanded clones.

clone_size,d_call,j_call,v_call,cdr3_nt,cdr3_aa
-,-,TRBJ2-5,TRBV2,TGTGCCAGCATCCCTACAGGGCCACGGGAGACCCAGTACTTC,CASIPTGPRETQYF
-,-,TRBJ1-2,TRBV5-1,TGCGCCAGCAGCTTGACAGGGTCAAACTATGGCTACACCTTC,CASSLTGSNYGYTF
-,TRBD2,TRBJ2-6,TRBV5-1,TGCGCCAGCAGCCGGACTAGCGGGAGGGCCACTGGGGCCAACGTCCTGACTTTC,CASSRTSGRATGANVLTF
few,-,TRBJ1-1,TRBV27,TGTGCCAGCAGTTTAAATTCAGGGTTGAACACTGAAGCTTTCTTT,CASSLNSGLNTEAFF
once,TRBD1,TRBJ1-1,TRBV18,TGTGCCAGCTCACCGGGACAGGGAACTGAAGCTTTCTTT,CASSPGQGTEAFF
few,TRBD1,TRBJ1-6,TRBV7-6,TGTGCCAGCGGACCTACAGGGGGAGTCGATAATTCACCCCTCCACTTT,CASGPTGGVDNSPLHF
once,TRBD2,TRBJ2-7,TRBV27,TGTGCCAGCAGGCCGGGACTAGCGGGAGTTAGAGAGCAGTACTTC,CASRPGLAGVREQYF
-,TRBD1,TRBJ2-1,TRBV2,TGTGCCAGCAGGGCGACAGGGGGCTATGAGCAGTTCTTC,CASRATGGYEQFF
-,TRBD1,TRBJ2-1,TRBV4-3,TGCGTCAGCAGCCCGACCCCTCAGGGGGCGGGTGAGCAGTTCTTC,CVSSPTPQGAGEQFF
-,TRBD1,TRBJ1-4,TRBV27,TGTGCCAGCAGTTTATCTTCCCAGGGGGCGCGCGAAAAACTGTTTTTT,CASSLSSQGAREKLFF
once,-,TRBJ1-2,TRBV6-1,TGTGCCAGCAGGGCCGGGACAAACTATGGCTACCCCTTC,CASRAGTNYGYPF
few,TRBD1,TRBJ2-7,TRBV2,TGTGCCAGCAGAATAGACGGGGACAGGGCCTACGAGCAGTACTTC,CASRIDGDRAYEQYF
-,-,TRBJ1-2,TRBV7-2,TGTGCCAGCAGCTTAATTTCGGGGGATATTAACTATGGCTACACCTTC,CASSLISGDINYGYTF
-,-,TRBJ1-1,TRBV7-9,TGTGCCAGCAGCCCAAGCGGGGGGATGGGCACTGAAGCTTTCTTT,CASSPSGGMGTEAFF
-,TRBD1,TRBJ2-2,TRBV25-1,TGTGCCAGCATCCTGACGGACAGGGTAATTGGCGGGGAGCTGTTTTTT,CASILTDRVIGGELFF
-,-,TRBJ2-3,TRBV6-5,TGTGCCAGCAGTTACCACTCCACAGATACGCAGTATTTT,CASSYHSTDTQYF
-,-,TRBJ1-1,TRBV2,TGTGCCAGCAGTGAACAGGCTACGAACACTGAAGCTTTCTTT,CASSEQATNTEAFF
-,-,TRBJ2-3,TRBV29-1,TGCAGCGTTGAAGGGCAGGCATCCCCAGATACGCAGTATTTT,CSVEGQASPDTQYF
few,TRBD1,TRBJ1-6,TRBV6-5,TGTGCCAGCACCGGACAGGTTAATTCACCCCTCCACTTT,CASTGQVNSPLHF
-,TRBD2,TRBJ2-7,TRBV19,TGTGCCAGTAGTATGGGCGGGGGGCCCTACGAGCAGTACTTC,CASSMGGGPYEQYF
-,TRBD1,TRBJ1-5,TRBV6-1,TGTGCCAGCAGTTTCAGGGTTTCGGGACAGCCCCAGAATTTT,CASSFRVSGQPQNF
-,TRBD1,TRBJ1-4,TRBV6-1,TGTGCCAGCAGTGAGCCGGGACAGGGGATAGAAAAACTGTTTTTT,CASSEPGQGIEKLFF
few,TRBD2,TRBJ2-5,TRBV5-4,TGTGCCAGCAGCTTGGCAACTAGCGGGCAAGAGACCCAGTACTTC,CASSLATSGQETQYF
-,TRBD1,TRBJ1-3,TRBV5-1,TGCGCCAGCAGCTTGGCCTGGGACAGGAGTCCGGGAAACACCATATATTTT,CASSLAWDRSPGNTIYF
-,TRBD2,TRBJ2-3,TRBV28,TGTGCCAGCAGTCGGATCACTAGCGGGAGGGCCCCAGATACGCAGTATTTT,CASSRITSGRAPDTQYF
-,TRBD2,TRBJ2-3,TRBV19,TGTGCCAGTAGTTTCGCCGGGACTAGCGGCCTCACAGATACGCAGTATTTT,CASSFAGTSGLTDTQYF
-,TRBD1,TRBJ1-6,TRBV6-6,TGTGCCAGCAGTCCTACGGGACAGACAGATTCACCCCTCCACTTT,CASSPTGQTDSPLHF
-,-,TRBJ2-7,TRBV19,TGTGCCAGTAGCCCCGGAGTCTACTACGAGCAGTACTTC,CASSPGVYYEQYF
-,TRBD1,TRBJ1-1,TRBV29-1,TGCAGCGTTGACCCGGGACAGGGGAACACTGAAGCTTTCTTT,CSVDPGQGNTEAFF
-,-,TRBJ1-5,TRBV6-5,TGTGCCAGCACCAACGGGGGCAATCAGCCCCAGCATTTT,CASTNGGNQPQHF
-,TRBD1,TRBJ1-5,TRBV15,TGTGCCACCAGCACCAGACAGGGGAAGGGGCAGCCCCAGCATTTT,CATSTRQGKGQPQHF
-,-,TRBJ1-2,TRBV5-6,TGTGCCAGCAGCTTGTTGCCAGGGGAGTATGGCTACACCTTC,CASSLLPGEYGYTF
-,-,TRBJ2-5,TRBV7-2,TGTGCCAGCAGCCAAAAATTGCCAGGGAAGGGGACCCAGTACTTC,CASSQKLPGKGTQYF
-,TRBD1,TRBJ1-5,TRBV28,TGTGCCAGCAGAAACGGGGGGACAGGGTATGCGCCCCAGCATTTT,CASRNGGTGYAPQHF
once,-,TRBJ2-1,TRBV7-9,TGTGCCAGCAGCTTTTCAAGCTTCGATGAGCAGTTCTTC,CASSFSSFDEQFF
-,TRBD1,TRBJ1-4,TRBV5-8,TGTGCCAGCAGCCCGGGACAGATAGCAACTAATGAAAAACTGTTTTTT,CASSPGQIATNEKLFF
few,TRBD2,TRBJ2-5,TRBV9,TGTGCCAGCAGCGTTAGCGGGAGAAGAGAGACCCAGTACTTC,CASSVSGRRETQYF
once,TRBD1,TRBJ1-2,TRBV5-1,TGCGCCAGCACCAGGGACAGTTTCAACGGCTACACCTTC,CASTRDSFNGYTF
-,-,TRBJ2-1,TRBV7-9,TGTGCCAGCAGCTTCTCCCGGTTGAAGCCCGAAAACAATGAGCAGTTCTTC,CASSFSRLKPENNEQFF
-,-,TRBJ2-7,TRBV10-2,TGCGCCAGCAGTGAGGGGAGAACAGGGACGAAGCAGTACTTC,CASSEGRTGTKQYF
-,-,TRBJ1-2,TRBV7-9,TGTGCCAGCACCCACGAGGGCCCTTTCTATGGCTACACCTTC,CASTHEGPFYGYTF
-,-,TRBJ1-1,TRBV27,TGTGCCAGCAGCCATCAGGGGTCAATGGTGATGGCTTTCTTT,CASSHQGSMVMAFF
-,TRBD2,TRBJ2-5,TRBV6-6,TGTGCCAGCAACCTAGCGGGGGGGCGTCTGGAGACCCAGTACTTC,CASNLAGGRLETQYF
-,TRBD2,TRBJ2-7,TRBV11-2,TGTGCCAGCAGCTTAGTCGCTAGCGGGAGTGTTTACGAGCAGTACTTC,CASSLVASGSVYEQYF
-,-,TRBJ1-5,TRBV19,TGTGCCAGTAGTATTGAGGTCCCTAGCAATCAGCCCCAGCATTTT,CASSIEVPSNQPQHF
-,-,TRBJ2-7,TRBV28,TGTGCCAGCAGTTTAACTAGGTCCTACGAGCAGTACTTC,CASSLTRSYEQYF
-,-,TRBJ1-1,TRBV27,TGTGCCAGCAGTCTTGGGGGGGGTTCGGGCACTGAAGTTTTCTTT,CASSLGGGSGTEVFF
-,-,TRBJ1-2,TRBV29-1,TGCAGCGTTGTAAACAGCAACTATGGCTACACCTTC,CSVVNSNYGYTF
-,-,TRBJ2-5,TRBV28,TGTGCCAGCAGTTTGGGTGCAGGGAAAGAGACCCAGTACTTC,CASSLGAGKETQYF
-,TRBD1,TRBJ1-2,TRBV7-2,TGTGCCAGCAGTACAAACAGGGGAGCCTATGGCTACACCTTC,CASSTNRGAYGYTF
-,-,TRBJ1-2,TRBV2,TGTGCCAGCAGAGGTACAGGGTCAGGGGGCTACACCTTC,CASRGTGSGGYTF